The 27 T cell receptor beta chains below were found in one sample sequenced in a study of radiation and T cells in renal cell carcinoma. TCRdb's copy holds only in-frame clones and misses some; the assay was immunoSEQ multiplex PCR. The sample lists around 99,000 clones, 80% to 90% occurring once. The time point: blood 4 weeks post-SBRT, at nephrectomy. The treatment denotes: 15 Gy SBRT to primary tumor, nephrectomy 4 weeks later. The sample here was blood, taken from a patient whose treatment included radiotherapy and nephrectomy. Receptor source: a man aged 55 to 70 with renal cell carcinoma.

Here the CDR3 reads CASRQGWGTDTQYF. In DNA form, the CDR3 reads TGTGCCAGCAGACAGGGGTGGGGGACAGATACGCAGTATTTT. The chain carries TRBV2 and TRBJ2-3; 7 bases are shared with TRBD1. Trimming at V came to 6 bases and at J to 3 bases, leaving 6 bases not matched to a gene. The CDR3 loop spans 14 amino acids. Germline CDR1 SNHLY, CDR2 FYNNEI.

The rearrangement links TRBV19 to TRBJ2-2; D gene unclear. V was cut by 2 bases and J by 11 bases, with 9 bases left in between. The CDR3 spans 12 residues. The germline gives CDR1 LNHDA, CDR2 SQIVND (reference sequence). The CDR3 region is CASSINIGELFF. The CDR3 region has the DNA TGTGCCAGTAGTATAAATATTGGAGAGCTGTTTTTT. Full variable domain (outside the CDR3, taken from reference TRBV19 and TRBJ2-2): DGGITQSPKYLFRKEGQNVTLSCEQNLNHDAMYWYRQDPGQGLRLIYYSQIVNDFQKGDIAEGYSVSREKKESFPLTVTSAQKNPTAFYLCASSINIGELFFGEGSRLTVL.

The chain has TRBV6-4 and TRBJ2-2, with 7 bases that match TRBD1. Germline V CDR1 and CDR2: MRHNA, SNTAGT. V shed 8 bases, J shed 4 bases, and the junction held 4 bases outside the gene matches. This CDR3 is 13 amino acids long. CDR3 nucleotides: TGTGCCAGCCAGGGGGAATCCACCGGGGAGCTGTTTTTT. Translating gives CASQGESTGELFF.

V usage is TRBV6-5 and J usage is TRBJ2-3; the match to TRBD2 covers 8 bases. Losses at the gene ends were 7 bases for V and 0 bases for J; bases not matched to a gene: 3. There are 14 residues in the CDR3. Germline lookup yields CDR1 MNHEY and CDR2 SVGAGI. The CDR3 protein is CASTRLASTDTQYF. The CDR3 DNA is TGTGCCAGCACTCGACTAGCGAGCACAGATACGCAGTATTTT.

The chain has TRBV4-1 and TRBJ2-7; 9 positions match TRBD2. The CDR3 has 17 residues. J gave up 2 bases and V 0 bases, and 8 bases lay outside the gene matches. Germline-derived CDR1 and CDR2 are MGHRA and YSYEKL. The CDR3: CASSQDRETSGAYEQYF. Here the CDR3 DNA reads TGCGCCAGCAGCCAAGATAGAGAGACTAGCGGAGCCTACGAGCAGTACTTC.

This sequence joins TRBV27 and TRBJ1-5; 9 nucleotides agree with TRBD1. Germline assignment: CDR1 MNHEY and CDR2 SMNVEV (reference sequence). The V segment lost 5 bases and the J segment 5 bases; nucleotides outside the gene matches: 13. The CDR3 consists of 17 residues. CDR3 DNA: TGTGCCAGCAGTCCCTGGACAGGGGACCTAACTGATCAGCCCCAGCATTTT. This encodes CASSPWTGDLTDQPQHF.

The V gene is TRBV27, the J gene TRBJ1-1; D might be TRBD1 (5 bases). Trimming shortened V by 6 bases and J by 1 base, and 12 bases separated the two germline ends. The germline CDR1 and CDR2 sequences are MNHEY and SMNVEV (reference sequence). The CDR3 has 14 residues. CDR3 DNA sequence: TGTGCCAGCAGCAGACAGAGGGGGAACACTGAAGCTTTCTTT. Its translation is CASSRQRGNTEAFF.

This chain uses TRBV27 with TRBJ2-1; no clear D. Deletions cut 1 base from V and 2 bases from J, with 12 bases between. The germline gives CDR1 MNHEY, CDR2 SMNVEV (reference sequence). This CDR3 is 16 amino acids long. CDR3 protein: CASSLFFGQAYNEQFF. As DNA, the CDR3 is TGTGCCAGCAGTTTATTTTTTGGGCAGGCCTACAATGAGCAGTTCTTC.

The chain employs TRBV5-4 and TRBJ2-7, with 14 bases lining up with TRBD2. Per the germline V gene, CDR1 is SGHNT and CDR2 is YYREEE (reference sequence). The ends lost 4 bases at V and 6 bases at J; junction bases unmatched: 12. CDR3 length: 17 residues. The DNA for the CDR3 is TGTGCCAGCAGCCCCGGGGGACTAGCGGGAGAAACCGGCGAGCAGTACTTC. Amino acid sequence: CASSPGGLAGETGEQYF.

V usage is TRBV5-6 and J usage is TRBJ1-2, with D tentatively TRBD1 (5 bases). Trimming stripped 0 bases from V and 7 bases from J, with 13 bases between. CDR1 is SGHDT and CDR2 is YYEEEE in the germline V gene. This CDR3 is 14 amino acids long. Written as DNA, the CDR3 is TGTGCCAGCAGCTTGGATGTCGGGGCTGCTGGCTACACCTTC. It translates to CASSLDVGAAGYTF. Filled out from reference TRBV5-6 and TRBJ1-2, the complete variable domain reads DAGVTQSPTHLIKTRGQQVTLRCSPKSGHDTVSWYQQALGQGPQFIFQYYEEEERQRGNFPDRFSGHQFPNYSSELNVNALLLGDSALYLCASSLDVGAAGYTFGSGTRLTVV.

The chain has TRBV15 and TRBJ1-5; D is unclear. Per the germline V gene, CDR1 is LNHNV and CDR2 is YYDKDF (reference sequence). The CDR3 extends over 13 amino acids. V gave up 1 base and J gave up 3 bases, with 4 bases separating them. CDR3 sequence (DNA): TGTGCCACCAGCAGAGTCTTCAATCAGCCCCAGCATTTT. Translation: CATSRVFNQPQHF.

The chain recombines TRBV6-1 with TRBJ2-7, with 7 bases fitting TRBD1. V lost 10 bases, J lost 1 base, and 7 bases stayed unmatched. From germline, CDR1 is MNHNS and CDR2 SASEGT. The CDR3 consists of 13 residues. The CDR3 DNA sequence: TGTGCCACCAGCCGGGACAGATCCTACGAGCAGTACTTC. Encoded protein: CATSRDRSYEQYF.

This clone was counted between two and nine times. The chain links TRBV5-6 to TRBJ1-1; D gene ambiguous. Per germline, CDR1 SGHDT and CDR2 YYEEEE. The CDR3 spans 13 residues. V gave up 2 bases and J gave up 6 bases, with 11 bases separating them. The CDR3 loop reads CASSFNGRAEAFF. For the CDR3, the DNA is TGTGCCAGCAGCTTTAACGGGCGGGCTGAAGCTTTCTTT.

The chain combines TRBV7-8 with TRBJ1-2; no clear D. Trimming took 1 base from V and 7 from J, leaving 13 bases between them. The V gene's germline CDR1 is SGHVS and CDR2 FQNEAQ. The CDR3 is 14 residues long. The CDR3 sequence is CASSLEEPTLGYTF. The CDR3 bases are TGTGCCAGCAGCTTAGAAGAACCGACACTTGGCTACACCTTC.

The chain recombines TRBV30 with TRBJ2-7; D possibly corresponds to TRBD2 (5 bases). V lost 0 bases to trimming and J lost 2 bases, with 11 bases between them. The CDR3 sequence is 14 residues long. The V gene's germline CDR1 is GTSNPN and CDR2 SVGIG (reference sequence). The CDR3 spells CAWSVGLAPYEQYF. CDR3 coding DNA: TGTGCCTGGAGTGTAGGTCTAGCTCCCTACGAGCAGTACTTC.

The rearrangement uses TRBV18 and TRBJ2-7; 7 bases line up with TRBD1. With V trimmed by 3 bases and J by 0 bases, 5 bases remained unmatched. CDR3 size: 15 residues. In germline, CDR1 is KGHSH, CDR2 LQKENI. The CDR3 loop reads CASSPTTGSSYEQYF. The DNA for the CDR3 is TGTGCCAGCTCACCTACGACAGGGAGCTCCTACGAGCAGTACTTC.

As to this clone: This CDR3 is also generated by other DNA sequences in the sample. The gene calls are TRBV7-8 and TRBJ2-1; D remains unclear. CDR3 length equals 14 residues. Trimming removed 1 base from V and 3 bases from J, with 7 bases in between. Germline V gene sequence: CDR1 SGHVS, CDR2 FQNEAQ. CDR3 region: CASSLGLNYNEQFF. The CDR3 nucleotides are TGTGCCAGCAGCTTAGGACTTAACTACAATGAGCAGTTCTTC.

The chain carries TRBV9 and TRBJ2-7, with 9 bases aligning to TRBD1. V shed 0 bases, J shed 2 bases, and the junction held 0 bases outside the gene matches. The germline V gene has CDR1 SGDLS and CDR2 YYNGEE. The CDR3 totals 14 residues. CDR3 sequence: CASSVGDRAYEQYF. As DNA, the CDR3 is TGTGCCAGCAGCGTAGGGGACAGGGCCTACGAGCAGTACTTC.

This rearrangement joins TRBV5-1 to TRBJ2-5; 13 nucleotides line up with TRBD2. This CDR3 has 14 residues. Looked up from germline, CDR1 is SGHRS and CDR2 is YFSETQ. The trim removed 5 bases at V and 13 bases at J, leaving 11 bases unmatched. CDR3 amino acids: CASSQTSGRADRYF. The CDR3 DNA reads TGCGCCAGCAGTCAAACTAGCGGGAGGGCCGATCGGTACTTC.

The V gene is TRBV11-3, the J gene TRBJ2-1, with D possibly being TRBD1 (5 bases). The CDR3 sequence is 15 residues long. Germline V gene data show CDR1 as SGHNT and CDR2 as YENEEA. Trimming pared 2 bases from V and 6 bases from J, leaving 14 bases between. The CDR3 sequence is CASSLSRSGSNEQFF. The CDR3 nucleotides are TGTGCCAGCAGCTTATCGCGGTCAGGGTCCAATGAGCAGTTCTTC.

The gene calls are TRBV29-1 and TRBJ1-3; unclear D gene. CDR1 and CDR2 (germline): SQVTM, ANQGSEA. The V and J ends lost 6 bases and 4 bases respectively, with 13 bases between them. The CDR3 has 13 residues. The CDR3 is CSVTERPGNTIYF. The CDR3 region has the DNA TGCAGCGTAACAGAGCGTCCAGGAAACACCATATATTTT.

The chain recombines TRBV4-2 with TRBJ1-2, with unresolved D. Germline V gene data show CDR1 as LGHNA and CDR2 as YNFKEQ. The CDR3 extends over 14 amino acids. Trimming shortened V by 0 bases and J by 3 bases, and 8 bases separated the two germline ends. The CDR3 nucleotides are TGTGCCAGCAGCCAAGAGCTCATGGACTATGGCTACACCTTC. Residues: CASSQELMDYGYTF.

This clone was seen a single time. V gene TRBV6-4 combines with J gene TRBJ2-7, with 8 nucleotides matching TRBD1. V shed 4 bases and J 4 bases; nucleotides not matched to a gene: 9. Germline-derived CDR1 and CDR2 are MRHNA and SNTAGT. The CDR3 length is 15 residues. The CDR3 loop is CASSANPGGLYEQYF. DNA for the CDR3: TGTGCCAGCAGTGCCAACCCAGGGGGCCTATACGAGCAGTACTTC.

The chain carries TRBV7-6 and TRBJ1-1; D might be TRBD1 (5 bases). There are 17 residues in the CDR3. The V end lost 5 bases, the J end lost 3 bases, and 22 bases lay between the germline ends. CDR1 and CDR2 from the germline V gene are SGHVS and FNYEAQ. CDR3 DNA sequence: TGTGCCAGCAGCCCCACGGACCTTGAGGGGTTCGACACTGAAGCTTTCTTT. It codes for CASSPTDLEGFDTEAFF.

The V call is TRBV19, the J call TRBJ2-5, with 13 bases identical to TRBD2. This CDR3 has 15 amino acids. V trimming: 6 bases; J trimming: 4 bases; junction bases outside the gene matches: 5. Germline V gene sequence: CDR1 LNHDA, CDR2 SQIVND (reference sequence). The CDR3 bases are TGTGCCAGTAGGCTACTAGCGGGAGGGGGAGAGACCCAGTACTTC. This sequence encodes CASRLLAGGGETQYF. Combining the CDR3 with reference TRBV19 and TRBJ2-5 gives the whole variable domain DGGITQSPKYLFRKEGQNVTLSCEQNLNHDAMYWYRQDPGQGLRLIYYSQIVNDFQKGDIAEGYSVSREKKESFPLTVTSAQKNPTAFYLCASRLLAGGGETQYFGPGTRLLVL.

CDR3 residues: CASSVFDRSRSNEQFF. CDR3 DNA sequence: TGTGCCAGCAGCGTGTTCGACAGGTCTAGGAGCAATGAGCAGTTCTTC. The chain joins TRBV9 to TRBJ2-1; D may be TRBD1 (6 bases). Germline CDR1 and CDR2: SGDLS and YYNGEE. The CDR3 spans 16 residues. Trimming shortened V by 2 bases and J by 6 bases, and 18 bases separated the two germline ends.

The J gene is TRBJ2-7, the V gene TRBV9; 10 positions match TRBD2. Losses at the gene ends were 5 bases for V and 1 base for J; bases not matched to a gene: 9. Germline CDR1 and CDR2: SGDLS and YYNGEE. This CDR3 contains 16 residues. The CDR3 region has the DNA TGTGCCAGCAGTCAGGGTGGGACTAGCGTATCCTACGAGCAGTACTTC. Protein: CASSQGGTSVSYEQYF.